This T cell receptor (beta chain) was found in a study of blood T cell repertoires in COVID-19. TCRdb's copy holds only in-frame clones and misses some; the assay was immunoSEQ multiplex PCR. Here the sample spans approximately 76,000 clones, approximately 86% being singletons. From germline, CDR1 is SGHDT and CDR2 YYEEEE. Deletions cut 4 bases from V and 3 bases from J, with 11 bases between. The CDR3 is 14 amino acids. This TCR came from a woman aged 60-75 years with acute or convalescent COVID-19. Sequenced: peripheral blood. This chain joins TRBV5-6 and TRBJ1-5, with D uncertain. The CDR3 coding sequence is TGTGCCAGCAGCGGCGGGATACCCAATCAGCCCCAGCATTTT. It translates to CASSGGIPNQPQHF. Supplemented by reference TRBV5-6 and TRBJ1-5, the full variable domain reads DAGVTQSPTHLIKTRGQQVTLRCSPKSGHDTVSWYQQALGQGPQFIFQYYEEEERQRGNFPDRFSGHQFPNYSSELNVNALLLGDSALYLCASSGGIPNQPQHFGDGTRLSIL.